This passage covers 25 T cell receptor beta chains from one sample sequenced in a study of CD8+CD57+ T cells in acquired aplastic anemia. TCR beta VDJ and CDR3 profiles were obtained from a genomic DNA template. MiXCR was run by TCRdb on the reads, yielding one entry per CDR3 protein. In the table there are 210,000 or so distinct CDR3 sequences, almost 50% of which are singletons. Sequencing involved patients with CD8+CD57+ cell expansion previously shown by flow cytometry. The sequenced sample was sorted CD4+, CD8+, or CD8+CD57+ T cells (not recorded which) from PBMCs. These receptor sequences come from a human donor with aplastic anemia.

Regarding this clonotype: The conserved phenylalanine or tryptophan is not found at the CDR3 terminus, so this likely reflects a read error. V and J are TRBV29-1 and TRBJ2-2; D is unclear. V was pared by 4 bases and J by 5 bases, with 11 bases between. The CDR3 has 13 amino acids. The germline V gene has CDR1 SQVTM and CDR2 ANQGSEA. The CDR3, as DNA: TGCAGCGTTGCCCGGACGGAAACCGGGGAGCTGTTTTCT. Translation gives CSVARTETGELFS.

About this clonotype: At one boundary the junction diverges from the germline segment, which might be a read error. The CDR3 DNA follows: TGTGCCAGCAGTGCTAGCGGGGGGACCTACAATGAGCAGTTCTTC. Protein product: CASSASGGTYNEQFF. The V gene is TRBV24-1, the J gene TRBJ2-1; 11 bases fit TRBD2. This CDR3 spans 15 amino acids. Germline V CDR1 and CDR2: KGHDR, SFDVKD.

This clonotype was seen ten or more times. The chain uses TRBV15 and TRBJ2-1; D is perhaps TRBD1 or TRBD2 (5 bases each). V was trimmed by 5 bases and J by 8 bases, leaving 22 bases between them. Germline values: CDR1 LNHNV, CDR2 YYDKDF (reference sequence). The CDR3 length is 16 residues. In nucleotides, the CDR3 is TGTGCCACCAGCGCCTCCGGGACCAGAAGGTCCGATGAGCAGTTCTTC. It specifies CATSASGTRRSDEQFF.

This clonotype was recorded at least ten times. The chain recombines TRBV28 with TRBJ1-5; D not certain. V was trimmed by 5 bases and J by 8 bases, leaving 10 bases between them. Looked up from germline, CDR1 is MDHEN and CDR2 is SYDVKM. CDR3 length equals 12 residues. The CDR3 is CASSQVLEPQHF. DNA for the CDR3: TGTGCCAGCAGTCAAGTCCTAGAGCCCCAGCATTTT.

Comments on this clonotype: This CDR3 is missing its conserved last phenylalanine or tryptophan, likely due to a read error. The DNA is left out, because the CDR3 cannot be placed on it with certainty; the CDR3 is given as TCRdb lists it. The rearrangement joins TRBV20-1 to TRBJ2-5. CDR1 and CDR2 from the germline V gene are DFQATT and SNEGSKA (reference sequence). A total of 13 residues make up the CDR3, ends included. This chain's CDR3 is CSASWASQETPYL.

About this clonotype: A much more abundant neighbour one base away suggests this may be a read error. This sequence joins TRBV5-1 and TRBJ2-7, with D hard to call. In germline, CDR1 is SGHRS, CDR2 YFSETQ. The V and J ends lost 1 base and 2 bases respectively, with 10 bases between them. This CDR3 comprises 14 residues. DNA of the CDR3: TGCGCCAGCAGCTTGAGTACGGACGCCTACGAGCAGTACTTC. Residues: CASSLSTDAYEQYF. Looking up the rest from reference TRBV5-1 and TRBJ2-7 gives the full variable domain: KAGVTQTPRYLIKTRGQQVTLSCSPISGHRSVSWYQQTPGQGLQFLFEYFSETQRNKGNFPGRFSGRQFSNSRSEMNVSTLELGDSALYLCASSLSTDAYEQYFGPGTRLTVT.

This clonotype was counted at least ten times. The V call is TRBV29-1, the J call TRBJ1-2; TRBD1 might be the D (6 bases). The V gene's germline CDR1 is SQVTM and CDR2 ANQGSEA. Trimming cost V 7 bases and J 4 bases, with 10 bases left between them. CDR3 length equals 11 residues. CDR3: CSATGTYGYTF. The DNA of the CDR3 is TGCAGCGCTACAGGGACCTATGGCTACACCTTC. Variable domain in full (rest from reference TRBV29-1 and TRBJ1-2): SAVISQKPSRDICQRGTSLTIQCQVDSQVTMMFWYRQQPGQSLTLIATANQGSEATYESGFVIDKFPISRPNLTFSTLTVSNMSPEDSSIYLCSATGTYGYTFGSGTRLTVV.

In the case of this clonotype: A much larger clone lies one base from this, so it may be a read error. This chain uses TRBV10-3 with TRBJ1-4; D gene uncertain. The CDR3 length is 13 residues. Between the trimmed V and J ends, which lost 3 bases and 8 bases, there was a span of 10 bases. Germline V lookup: CDR1 ENHRY, CDR2 SYGVKD. The CDR3 protein is CAISEIGPEKLFF. As DNA, the CDR3 is TGTGCCATCAGTGAAATCGGACCCGAAAAACTGTTTTTT.

The chain combines TRBV2 with TRBJ1-2; 10 bases fit TRBD1. CDR1 is SNHLY and CDR2 is FYNNEI in the germline V gene. Trimming at V came to 4 bases and at J to 4 bases, leaving 3 bases not matched to a gene. The CDR3 totals 14 residues. The DNA of the CDR3 is TGTGCCAGCAGTGTAGGGACAGGGGCCTATGGCTACACCTTC. This encodes CASSVGTGAYGYTF.

This clonotype was observed many times. This chain's CDR3 is CASSFGSNEQFF. For the CDR3, the DNA is TGCGCCAGCAGCTTTGGGAGCAATGAGCAGTTCTTC. V gene TRBV5-1 combines with J gene TRBJ2-1; D may be TRBD2 (5 bases). Looked up from germline, CDR1 is SGHRS and CDR2 is YFSETQ. The CDR3 sequence is 12 residues long. Deletions cut 2 bases from V and 6 bases from J, with 6 bases between.

This clonotype was seen a handful of times. The chain has TRBV18 and TRBJ1-1, with D possibly TRBD1 on 5 matching bases. The CDR3 is 13 amino acids. The ends were cut back, 3 bases at V and 0 bases at J, with 5 bases in the middle. Germline CDR1 is KGHSH and CDR2 is LQKENI. CDR3 sequence (DNA): TGTGCCAGCTCACCGACAGTGAACACTGAAGCTTTCTTT. Translating it yields CASSPTVNTEAFF.

The chain uses TRBV7-8 and TRBJ2-1, with D uncertain. The germline V and J ends were trimmed by 2 bases and 6 bases, with 8 bases remaining between them. CDR1 SGHVS and CDR2 FQNEAQ come from the germline V gene. This CDR3 comprises 13 residues. The DNA for the CDR3 is TGTGCCAGCAGCTTACAAGGGATCAATGAGCAGTTCTTC. Encoded protein: CASSLQGINEQFF.

This clonotype was observed many times. Its ends do not fully match the called genes, so a read error is possible. The genes are TRBV6-1 and TRBJ1-1; D remains ambiguous. Germline CDR1 MNHNS, CDR2 SASEGT. The CDR3 sequence is 13 residues long. CDR3 residues: CASTRVRNSEAFF. DNA for the CDR3: TGTGCCAGCACTCGGGTGAGGAACAGTGAAGCTTTCTTT.

This chain links TRBV15 with TRBJ2-1; 14 bases are a match to TRBD2. CDR1 and CDR2 from the germline V gene are LNHNV and YYDKDF (reference sequence). V was pared by 1 base and J by 8 bases, with 4 bases of the junction left unmatched. The CDR3 consists of 16 residues. CDR3 residues: CATSRAGLAGGHEQFF. The CDR3 coding sequence is TGTGCCACCAGCAGAGCAGGACTAGCGGGGGGCCATGAGCAGTTCTTC.

The chain links TRBV19 to TRBJ2-1; possible D gene TRBD2, 6 bases. This CDR3 comprises 16 residues. Between the trimmed V and J ends, which lost 1 base and 2 bases, there was a span of 12 bases. Germline-derived CDR1 and CDR2 are LNHDA and SQIVND (reference sequence). The CDR3 region has the DNA TGTGCCAGTAGTATAGGCGGGACCCTTGCCTACAATGAGCAGTTCTTC. Translating gives CASSIGGTLAYNEQFF.

This clonotype turned up a few times. The rearrangement joins TRBV25-1 to TRBJ2-7, with 8 positions matching TRBD1. In germline, CDR1 is MGHDK, CDR2 SYGVNS. V was pared by 2 bases and J by 5 bases, with 8 bases of the junction left unmatched. This CDR3 contains 15 residues. The chain's CDR3 is CASSEMDRANDEQYF. The DNA for the CDR3 is TGTGCCAGCAGTGAAATGGACAGGGCTAACGACGAGCAGTACTTC.

This clonotype was detected ten times or more. V usage is TRBV2 and J usage is TRBJ2-3; D not certain. The CDR3 has 14 amino acids. CDR1 and CDR2 (germline): SNHLY, FYNNEI. Trimming stripped 4 bases from V and 6 bases from J, with 14 bases between. Here the CDR3 reads CASSAPPAADTQYF. Here the CDR3 DNA reads TGTGCCAGCAGTGCTCCCCCGGCGGCGGATACGCAGTATTTT.

This clonotype was observed a handful of times. The gene calls are TRBV28 and TRBJ1-6; maybe TRBD1 (6 bases). The CDR3 is 16 residues long. Germline V CDR1 and CDR2: MDHEN, SYDVKM. Trimming took off 5 bases at V and 10 bases at J, with 21 bases between the two ends. The CDR3 nucleotides read TGTGCCAGCAGTCGCATTTTAGGGGGGGCGGGGTCACCCCTCCACTTT. This encodes CASSRILGGAGSPLHF.

As for this clonotype: A much larger clone is a single base away; this may be a read error. It is likely a read error, because the conserved phenylalanine at the end of the CDR3 is missing. The CDR3 sequence is CASSGDRANTGELFL. The CDR3 DNA reads TGTGCCAGCAGTGGGGACAGGGCGAACACCGGGGAGCTGTTTCTT. This chain joins TRBV9 and TRBJ2-2, with TRBD1 matching 9 bases. The CDR3 covers 15 residues. V lost 5 bases and J lost 0; bases outside the gene matches: 2. Germline-derived CDR1 and CDR2 are SGDLS and YYNGEE.

This clonotype was detected many times. This chain joins TRBV20-1 and TRBJ1-1; TRBD1 aligns across 10 bases. From germline, CDR1 is DFQATT and CDR2 SNEGSKA (reference sequence). Trimming took 5 bases from V and 7 from J; bases not matched to a gene: 7. This CDR3 is 13 amino acids long. The CDR3, as DNA: TGCAGTGCTGCTCGGGACAGGGGAAATGAAGCTTTCTTT. Protein: CSAARDRGNEAFF.

This clonotype was counted only a few times. The chain employs TRBV20-1 and TRBJ1-6; possible D gene TRBD1, 5 bases. The germline gives CDR1 DFQATT, CDR2 SNEGSKA (reference sequence). The CDR3 runs 13 residues. Trimming took off 0 bases at V and 10 bases at J, with 10 bases between the two ends. In DNA, the CDR3 is TGCAGTGCTAGAGACAGGGACCTATCACCCCTCCACTTT. It specifies CSARDRDLSPLHF.

This clonotype has just a few counts. The chain recombines TRBV28 with TRBJ1-6; no definite D call. CDR1 is MDHEN and CDR2 is SYDVKM in the germline V gene. The V end was cut by 9 bases, the J end by 0 bases, with 12 bases between. The CDR3 is 15 residues long. The CDR3 here is CASLTESSYNSPLHF. CDR3 sequence (DNA): TGTGCCAGTCTTACGGAGAGCTCCTATAATTCACCCCTCCACTTT.

The table lists this clonotype with many counts. This chain connects TRBV12-3 or TRBV12-4 to TRBJ1-2; 9 nucleotides line up with TRBD1. The CDR3 is made up of 14 amino acids. Trimming at V came to 4 bases and at J to 7 bases, leaving 7 bases not matched to a gene. Here the CDR3 reads CASSSGQGLFGYTF. The DNA for the CDR3 is TGTGCCAGCAGTTCGGGACAGGGCCTTTTTGGCTACACCTTC.

The rearrangement uses TRBV7-8 and TRBJ2-5, with TRBD1 matching over 10 bases. CDR1 SGHVS and CDR2 FQNEAQ come from the germline V gene. The CDR3 consists of 16 residues. J lost 2 bases, V lost 1 base, and 4 bases had no gene match. CDR3 residues: CASSLGDRGQQETQYF. As DNA, the CDR3 is TGTGCCAGCAGCTTAGGGGACAGGGGACAACAAGAGACCCAGTACTTC.

The chain carries TRBV27 and TRBJ2-3, with D possibly TRBD1 on 5 matching bases. This CDR3 is 13 amino acids long. CDR1 is MNHEY, CDR2 SMNVEV, per germline (reference sequence). V lost 4 bases and J 5 bases, leaving 10 bases between the germline ends. The CDR3 nucleotides are TGTGCCAGCAGTTCAGGGCGCAGAGATACGCAGTATTTT. This sequence encodes CASSSGRRDTQYF.